The 32 T cell receptor beta chains below all came from one sample that was sequenced in a study of early T cells in non-severe SARS-CoV-2 infection (dated by TCRdb to 2020 to 2023). Libraries were constructed by 5' RACE. For sequencing, a NextSeq 500 was employed. TCRdb passed the public sequencing reads through fastp at Q25 and MiXCR, retaining productive beta sequences. Every distinct CDR3 protein forms one entry, paired with its most common genes and DNA. The sample table lists about 52,000 distinct CDR3 sequences, 8% of them with a count of one. 8.5% to 10% of the sample rests with the top ten. Sequencing was done on a sample of whole blood. The source of these receptors is an adult who was a healthcare worker with PCR-confirmed SARS-CoV-2 infection or an uninfected control (not recorded which).

This clonotype was seen ten or more times. This chain links TRBV5-1 with TRBJ2-3, with 9 bases lining up with TRBD2. Germline CDR1 reads SGHRS; CDR2 reads YFSETQ. This CDR3 is 19 amino acids long. The junction had 18 bases not matched to a gene; V was cut back by 4 bases and J by 3 bases. CDR3 sequence: CASSGRVAGGPSRTDTQYF. DNA of the CDR3: TGCGCCAGCAGCGGGCGTGTGGCGGGAGGGCCATCAAGGACAGATACGCAGTATTTT.

The chain recombines TRBV11-2 with TRBJ2-7; D is perhaps TRBD2 (5 bases). The CDR3 spans 15 residues. Looked up from germline, CDR1 is SGHAT and CDR2 is FQNNGV. V was shortened by 7 bases and J by 5 bases, with 21 bases between the two germline ends. The CDR3 bases are TGTGCCAGCACCCCTTTTGGGGAGAAATTCCACGAGCAGTACTTC. This encodes CASTPFGEKFHEQYF.

This clonotype was recorded at least ten times. The chain has TRBV6-2 or TRBV6-3 and TRBJ2-1; 12 nucleotides agree with TRBD2. The CDR3 runs 15 residues. V dropped 2 bases and J dropped 7; count of bases not matched to a gene: 3. Germline loops: CDR1 MNHEY, CDR2 SVGEGT. Here the CDR3 reads CASSYGLAGTNEQFF. DNA for the CDR3: TGTGCCAGCAGTTACGGACTAGCGGGAACTAATGAGCAGTTCTTC.

This clonotype was detected only a few times. The V call is TRBV7-2, the J call TRBJ2-1; the D is unclear. This CDR3 has 14 amino acids. Germline CDR1 is SGHTA and CDR2 is FQGNSA. Deletions cut 0 bases from V and 4 bases from J, with 7 bases between. CDR3 sequence reads: CASSLAVAYNEQFF. In DNA, the CDR3 is TGTGCCAGCAGCTTAGCGGTCGCTTACAATGAGCAGTTCTTC.

This clonotype was counted a few times. The chain has TRBV28 and TRBJ1-2; D perhaps matches TRBD1 (6 bases). The length of the CDR3 is 12 residues. The V and J ends lost 10 bases and 2 bases respectively, with 11 bases between them. CDR1 is MDHEN, CDR2 SYDVKM, per germline. CDR3 sequence: CATTGQNYGYTF. DNA of the CDR3: TGTGCCACCACTGGACAGAACTATGGCTACACCTTC.

This clonotype was counted ten times or more. The chain carries TRBV20-1 and TRBJ1-2; 8 bases are a match to TRBD1. CDR1 is DFQATT and CDR2 is SNEGSKA in the germline V gene (reference sequence). Trimming cost V 7 bases and J 6 bases; bases outside gene matches: 10. CDR3 length equals 13 residues. The CDR3: CSVDRGARNGYTF. For the CDR3, the DNA is TGCAGTGTTGACAGGGGCGCGAGGAATGGCTACACCTTC.

In DNA form, the CDR3 reads TGTGCCAGCAGCCCCCTCGGGAGGGGGATAAACATTCAGTACTTC. Residues: CASSPLGRGINIQYF. The chain recombines TRBV12-3 or TRBV12-4 with TRBJ2-4; 8 bases align to TRBD2. J lost 6 bases, V lost 6 bases, and 10 bases had no gene match. The CDR3 runs 15 residues.

This chain links TRBV3-1 with TRBJ2-3, with a tentative D call TRBD2 (7 bases). Trimming took off 6 bases at V and 2 bases at J, with 18 bases between the two ends. Germline assignment: CDR1 LGHDT and CDR2 YNNKEL (reference sequence). The CDR3 runs 16 residues. CDR3 bases: TGTGCCAGCAGTCTATGGGCGGGGGCCACCACAGATACGCAGTATTTT. It codes for CASSLWAGATTDTQYF.

This rearrangement joins TRBV9 to TRBJ2-1; 8 bases agree with TRBD2. Unmatched junction bases numbered 3, after V lost 0 bases and J lost 1 base. CDR1 and CDR2 (germline): SGDLS, YYNGEE. The CDR3 runs to 16 residues. CDR3 nucleotides: TGTGCCAGCAGCGTAGTCGGGGGGGTTTCCTACAATGAGCAGTTCTTC. This codes for CASSVVGGVSYNEQFF.

This clonotype was seen repeatedly, ten times or more. The chain links TRBV7-8 to TRBJ2-7; D may correspond to TRBD1 or TRBD2 (6 bases each). CDR1 is SGHVS and CDR2 is FQNEAQ in the germline V gene. The CDR3 consists of 15 residues. Trimming took off 4 bases at V and 4 bases at J, with 17 bases between the two ends. DNA of the CDR3: TGTGCCAGCAGCTCCGAGTTCGGGGGCGGATACGAGCAGTACTTC. Residues: CASSSEFGGGYEQYF.

A few counts support this clonotype. The chain employs TRBV11-2 and TRBJ2-7, with TRBD1 as a possible D gene (6 bases). Trimming shortened V by 4 bases and J by 3 bases, and 16 bases separated the two germline ends. The V gene's germline CDR1 is SGHAT and CDR2 FQNNGV. The CDR3 spans 15 residues. The CDR3 region is CASSSPGTNFYEQYF. In DNA, the CDR3 is TGTGCCAGCAGCTCCCCCGGGACAAATTTCTACGAGCAGTACTTC. Together with reference TRBV11-2 and TRBJ2-7, the CDR3 gives the full variable domain: EAGVAQSPRYKIIEKRQSVAFWCNPISGHATLYWYQQILGQGPKLLIQFQNNGVVDDSQLPKDRFSAERLKGVDSTLKIQPAKLEDSAVYLCASSSPGTNFYEQYFGPGTRLTVT.

This clonotype was seen more than once but under ten times. V usage is TRBV4-1 and J usage is TRBJ1-6; 9 bases are a match to TRBD1. This CDR3 region has 20 residues. The trim removed 1 base at V and 4 bases at J, leaving 14 bases unmatched. Germline CDR1 and CDR2: MGHRA and YSYEKL. The chain's CDR3 is CASSQGKSGQGDGYNSPLHF. The CDR3 nucleotides read TGCGCCAGCAGCCAAGGGAAATCGGGACAGGGAGATGGTTATAATTCACCCCTCCACTTT.

There are many counts of this clonotype. The rearrangement links TRBV4-2 to TRBJ2-7; 8 bases agree with TRBD2. The CDR3 consists of 13 residues. The germline V gene encodes CDR1 LGHNA and CDR2 YNFKEQ. J gave up 5 bases and V 3 bases, and 3 bases lay outside the gene matches. CDR3 sequence: CASSHGTSDEQYF. CDR3 DNA sequence: TGTGCCAGCAGCCACGGGACTAGTGACGAGCAGTACTTC.

The chain employs TRBV9 and TRBJ2-6; unclear D gene. Trimming took 2 bases from V and 4 from J, leaving 7 bases between them. Germline CDR1 SGDLS, CDR2 YYNGEE. CDR3 length equals 14 residues. The CDR3 bases are TGTGCCAGCAGCGTCACCGACGGGGCCAACGTCCTGACTTTC. Translation gives CASSVTDGANVLTF.

This clonotype came up many times. This chain links TRBV12-3 or TRBV12-4 with TRBJ1-6; a weak D match, TRBD1 (6 bases). The V end was cut by 2 bases, the J end by 7 bases, with 6 bases between. The CDR3 has 13 residues. The CDR3 sequence: CASSLQGNSPLHF. The CDR3 region has the DNA TGTGCCAGCAGTTTACAGGGGAATTCACCCCTCCACTTT.

This chain uses TRBV19 with TRBJ2-2; D uncertain. The length of the CDR3 is 14 residues. Germline CDR1 LNHDA, CDR2 SQIVND (reference sequence). The V gene lost 5 bases and the J gene lost 6 bases, with 13 bases spanning the gap. CDR3 region: CASSELWFAGELFF. CDR3 nucleotide sequence: TGTGCCAGTAGTGAGTTGTGGTTCGCCGGGGAGCTGTTTTTT.

The chain has TRBV28 and TRBJ2-7, with 7 bases matching TRBD1. Germline loops: CDR1 MDHEN, CDR2 SYDVKM. The CDR3 is 14 amino acids. V dropped 6 bases and J dropped 3; count of bases not matched to a gene: 8. CDR3 bases: TGTGCCAGCAGCCGACGGACAGGATACTACGAGCAGTACTTC. Translation: CASSRRTGYYEQYF.

This clonotype was picked up a small number of times. The chain joins TRBV9 to TRBJ2-7, with a possible D match to TRBD2 (6 bases). The germline CDR1 and CDR2 sequences are SGDLS and YYNGEE. The CDR3 extends over 15 amino acids. V lost 6 bases and J lost 6, with 22 bases in between. As DNA, the CDR3 is TGTGCCAGCACCCCCGGGCCCGGAGGGCGCTCCGAGCAGTACTTC. It yields the protein CASTPGPGGRSEQYF.

There are many counts of this clonotype. The chain employs TRBV29-1 and TRBJ2-1; D is unresolved. Trimming removed 5 bases at V and 8 bases at J, with 19 bases between. The CDR3 is 14 amino acids. Germline loops: CDR1 SQVTM, CDR2 ANQGSEA. DNA for the CDR3: TGCAGCGTTCCTACAGTTCCTGCAGCCGATGAGCAGTTCTTC. It codes for CSVPTVPAADEQFF.

This clonotype has ten or more counts. The genes are TRBV28 and TRBJ1-2, with TRBD1 matching 9 bases. With 5 bases clipped from V and 8 bases from J, the junction kept 9 bases outside the gene matches. This CDR3 has 14 amino acids. In germline, CDR1 is MDHEN, CDR2 SYDVKM. The CDR3 here is CASSDYRGQEGYTF. The CDR3 DNA follows: TGTGCCAGCAGTGATTACAGGGGGCAAGAGGGCTACACCTTC.

This clonotype was seen ten or more times. The V and J genes are TRBV2 and TRBJ2-7, with D perhaps TRBD2 (5 bases). The CDR3 sequence is 13 residues long. In germline, CDR1 is SNHLY, CDR2 FYNNEI. Trimming cost V 7 bases and J 2 bases, with 12 bases left between them. The DNA for the CDR3 is TGTGCCAGCACCCGGGGAACGACCTACGAGCAGTACTTC. Its translation is CASTRGTTYEQYF.

About this clonotype: With a much larger clone just one base away, this may be a read error. This chain links TRBV6-1 with TRBJ2-7; TRBD1 matches 9 bases. The germline CDR1 and CDR2 sequences are MNHNS and SASEGT. Losses at the gene ends were 6 bases for V and 7 bases for J; bases not matched to a gene: 10. The CDR3 has 14 amino acids. The CDR3: CASRPLGTGSEQYF. As DNA, the CDR3 is TGTGCCAGCAGACCCTTGGGGACAGGGTCGGAGCAGTACTTC.

This clonotype was observed a few times. The V and J genes are TRBV28 and TRBJ1-5, with D perhaps TRBD1 (5 bases). Trimming took off 2 bases at V and 4 bases at J, with 12 bases between the two ends. The V gene's germline CDR1 is MDHEN and CDR2 SYDVKM. The CDR3 contains 15 residues. The CDR3 DNA follows: TGTGCCAGCAGTTTAGATCAGGGCTTAAATCAGCCCCAGCATTTT. Protein sequence: CASSLDQGLNQPQHF.

The chain is built from TRBV2 and TRBJ1-4, with 8 nucleotides matching TRBD1. The germline gives CDR1 SNHLY, CDR2 FYNNEI. There are 14 residues in the CDR3. V shed 7 bases and J 4 bases; nucleotides not matched to a gene: 5. The CDR3 region has the DNA TGTGCCAGCACTCTGGACAGGGTTAATGAAAAACTGTTTTTT. This translates into CASTLDRVNEKLFF.

This clonotype was observed at least ten times. This chain links TRBV6-4 with TRBJ1-5; D call uncertain. This CDR3 region has 13 residues. The V end lost 4 bases, the J end lost 5 bases, and 9 bases lay between the germline ends. CDR1 is MRHNA, CDR2 SNTAGT, per germline. CDR3 sequence reads: CASSVKGDQPQHF. The CDR3, as DNA: TGTGCCAGCAGTGTGAAGGGTGATCAGCCCCAGCATTTT.

This clonotype has a handful of counts. The chain employs TRBV19 and TRBJ2-3, with 9 bases that match TRBD2. Germline CDR1 and CDR2: LNHDA and SQIVND (reference sequence). With 3 bases clipped from V and 1 base from J, the junction kept 14 bases outside the gene matches. The CDR3 sequence is 19 residues long. CDR3 DNA: TGTGCCAGTAGTATGAGGCAGGGATATAGCGGGGGAGGCACAGATACGCAGTATTTT. Translating gives CASSMRQGYSGGGTDTQYF.

The genes are TRBV29-1 and TRBJ1-2, with D uncertain. Per the germline V gene, CDR1 is SQVTM and CDR2 is ANQGSEA. Trimming pared 6 bases from V and 0 bases from J, leaving 8 bases between. The CDR3 covers 12 residues. CDR3 in amino acids: CSVPRSNYGYTF. CDR3 nucleotides: TGCAGCGTGCCCAGATCTAACTATGGCTACACCTTC.

Note on this clonotype: Germline and junction disagree at one end, which may indicate a read error. The chain links TRBV7-7 to TRBJ2-3; 7 bases are a match to TRBD1. Germline CDR1 SSHAT, CDR2 FNYEAQ (reference sequence). The CDR3 loop spans 16 amino acids. Here the CDR3 reads CASSHGQDTSTDTQYF. The CDR3 bases are TGTGCTAGCAGCCACGGACAGGACACTAGCACAGATACGCAGTATTTT.

The chain combines TRBV12-3 or TRBV12-4 with TRBJ2-1; 10 nucleotides agree with TRBD2. The CDR3 contains 17 residues. The ends lost 7 bases at V and 2 bases at J; junction bases unmatched: 11. CDR3: CASTETSGFSTYNEQFF. The CDR3 DNA is TGTGCCAGCACAGAGACTAGCGGGTTTAGCACCTACAATGAGCAGTTCTTC.

The CDR3 coding sequence is TGTGCCAGCAGTTCACTATTAGGTGTCTTCGCCTACGAGCAGTACTTC. Its protein is CASSSLLGVFAYEQYF. This rearrangement joins TRBV27 to TRBJ2-7; D is unclear. The germline V gene has CDR1 MNHEY and CDR2 SMNVEV (reference sequence). This CDR3 contains 16 residues. V lost 4 bases and J 2 bases, leaving 18 bases between the germline ends.

This clonotype was detected ten times or more. The genes are TRBV7-9 and TRBJ2-5, with D perhaps given as TRBD1 or TRBD2 (5 bases each). CDR1 and CDR2 (germline): SEHNR, FQNEAQ (reference sequence). Trimming left V 5 bases short and J 5 bases short, with 18 bases between. The CDR3 is made up of 15 amino acids. The CDR3 loop reads CASSSTGTAGETQYF. The CDR3, as DNA: TGTGCCAGCAGCAGTACCGGGACCGCGGGTGAGACCCAGTACTTC.

This clonotype was found many times. This chain links TRBV27 with TRBJ1-2; D perhaps matches TRBD1 (5 bases). The CDR3 is made up of 16 amino acids. Germline V lookup: CDR1 MNHEY, CDR2 SMNVEV (reference sequence). V shed 6 bases and J shed 0 bases, with 17 bases lying between them. CDR3 coding DNA: TGTGCCAGCAGGCCAGGGTACCCTACTACTAACTATGGCTACACCTTC. This gives the protein CASRPGYPTTNYGYTF.